The 30 T cell receptor beta chains in this list originate from one sample, sequenced in a study of blood T cell repertoires in COVID-19. Only in-frame clones appear in the TCRdb table, and some are missing; sequencing was by immunoSEQ multiplex PCR. Of 300,000 to 400,000 clones detected, 80% to 90% appear once; the ten largest clones hold 2% to 2.5%. Material for sequencing was peripheral blood. The receptors shown here come from a woman aged 60-75 years with COVID-19, enrolled during active disease.

The chain is built from TRBV28 and TRBJ1-5; possibly TRBD1 for D (5 bases). The length of the CDR3 is 13 residues. The germline V gene encodes CDR1 MDHEN and CDR2 SYDVKM. V lost 11 bases, J lost 4 bases, and 15 bases lay in between. CDR3 DNA sequence: TGTGCCGTCTCCGGCGGGGGTAATCAGCCCCAGCATTTT. Translated, it gives CAVSGGGNQPQHF.

This clone was counted once. This sequence joins TRBV2 and TRBJ2-1, with TRBD1 matching over 8 bases. Germline assignment: CDR1 SNHLY and CDR2 FYNNEI. V lost 10 bases to trimming and J lost 7 bases; unmatched junction nucleotides: 6. This CDR3 comprises 12 residues. The CDR3 region is CATRQGINEQFF. CDR3 in DNA: TGTGCCACCCGACAGGGGATAAATGAGCAGTTCTTC.

The chain links TRBV3-1 (or the pseudogene TRBV3-2) to TRBJ2-5; TRBD1 might be the D (6 bases). Germline V CDR1 and CDR2: LGHDT, YNNKEL (reference sequence). The CDR3 has 15 residues. Trimming left V 3 bases short and J 5 bases short, with 16 bases between. The DNA of the CDR3 is TGTGCCAGCAGCCACAGAGGACAGCCCTGGGAGACCCAGTACTTC. Encoded protein: CASSHRGQPWETQYF.

The rearrangement links TRBV12-5 to TRBJ2-3, with TRBD2 as a possible D gene (7 bases). The V gene's germline CDR1 is LGHNT and CDR2 FRNRAP. Trimming left V 6 bases short and J 2 bases short, with 15 bases between. This CDR3 has 15 amino acids. This CDR3 reads CASGPRGAYTDTQYF. CDR3 nucleotides: TGTGCTAGTGGCCCTCGGGGGGCCTACACAGATACGCAGTATTTT.

This chain uses TRBV2 with TRBJ1-1; D ambiguous. Trimming took 6 bases from V and 0 from J, leaving 17 bases between them. CDR1 and CDR2 (germline): SNHLY, FYNNEI. CDR3 length equals 16 residues. The DNA for the CDR3 is TGTGCCAGCAGCGTTACCCTGACACTGATGAACACTGAAGCTTTCTTT. The encoded protein is CASSVTLTLMNTEAFF.

The chain is built from TRBV5-1 and TRBJ2-1; D is unclear. The V and J ends lost 4 bases and 4 bases respectively, with 18 bases between them. Per germline, CDR1 SGHRS and CDR2 YFSETQ. The CDR3 covers 16 residues. The CDR3 is CASSPAGRSSYNEQFF. As DNA, the CDR3 is TGCGCCAGCAGCCCTGCTGGCAGATCTAGTTACAATGAGCAGTTCTTC.

This chain uses TRBV7-3 with TRBJ1-1, with no clear D. Germline CDR1 SGHTA, CDR2 FQGTGA. V shed 4 bases and J shed 1 base, with 7 bases lying between them. The CDR3 consists of 13 residues. The CDR3 nucleotides are TGTGCCAGCAGCTCTAAACGGAACACTGAAGCTTTCTTT. It yields the protein CASSSKRNTEAFF.

This chain joins TRBV15 and TRBJ2-2, with 7 bases identical to TRBD1. With V trimmed by 0 bases and J by 7 bases, 5 bases remained unmatched. The length of the CDR3 is 15 residues. Germline V gene data show CDR1 as LNHNV and CDR2 as YYDKDF (reference sequence). CDR3 residues: CATSRDPGGYGELFF. The CDR3 nucleotides are TGTGCCACCAGCAGAGATCCAGGGGGTTACGGGGAGCTGTTTTTT.

As to this clone: In the same sample, other DNA sequences code for this CDR3. V and J are TRBV9 and TRBJ2-3, with 8 bases aligning to TRBD1. The J segment lost 3 bases and the V segment lost 0 bases, leaving 3 bases of the junction unmatched. This CDR3 comprises 15 residues. Germline V gene lookup returns CDR1 SGDLS and CDR2 YYNGEE. In DNA form, the CDR3 reads TGTGCCAGCAGCGTAGCAGGGGGCCGGACAGATACGCAGTATTTT. Protein: CASSVAGGRTDTQYF.

This clone has a handful of counts. The rearrangement links TRBV21-1 to TRBJ1-2; the table names TRBD1, a call not compared with the DNA. TRBV21-1 is noted as a pseudogene. CDR3 length: 16 amino acids. As DNA, the CDR3 is TGTGCCAGCAGCAGCGCAGGGGTCCCGTTTAACTATGGCTACACCTTC. Protein product: CASSSAGVPFNYGYTF.

The chain couples TRBV6-5 to TRBJ1-5, with D unresolved. Germline CDR1 reads MNHEY; CDR2 reads SVGAGI. This CDR3 region has 13 residues. With 9 bases removed from V and 0 bases from J, the gap between germline ends came to 9 bases. This CDR3 reads CASELTSNQPQHF. The CDR3, as DNA: TGTGCCAGTGAGTTAACTAGCAATCAGCCCCAGCATTTT.

This chain uses TRBV5-1 with TRBJ2-7; TRBD1 agrees at 8 bases. Per the germline V gene, CDR1 is SGHRS and CDR2 is YFSETQ. This CDR3 contains 15 residues. V shed 3 bases, J shed 4 bases, and the junction held 9 bases outside the gene matches. CDR3 sequence (DNA): TGCGCCAGCAGCTCGGTCGGACAGGGTGGGTACGAGCAGTACTTC. This translates into CASSSVGQGGYEQYF.

V and J are TRBV30 and TRBJ2-5; D is perhaps TRBD2 (6 bases). There are 14 residues in the CDR3. Germline CDR1 and CDR2: GTSNPN and SVGIG (reference sequence). The V and J ends lost 1 base and 2 bases respectively, with 11 bases between them. CDR3: CAWSALGGQETQYF. CDR3 in DNA: TGTGCCTGGAGTGCCCTGGGAGGTCAAGAGACCCAGTACTTC.

This chain connects TRBV19 to TRBJ1-1; D is uncertain. CDR1 and CDR2 (germline): LNHDA, SQIVND (reference sequence). V lost 3 bases to trimming and J lost 5 bases, with 19 bases between them. The CDR3 has 16 residues. CDR3 residues: CASSIPGSPHRTEAFF. CDR3 bases: TGTGCCAGTAGTATCCCCGGGAGCCCCCACCGGACTGAAGCTTTCTTT.

The V gene is TRBV5-1, the J gene TRBJ2-5; 9 bases map to TRBD1. Germline values: CDR1 SGHRS, CDR2 YFSETQ. V was pared by 0 bases and J by 5 bases, with 5 bases of the junction left unmatched. This CDR3 has 15 residues. DNA for the CDR3: TGCGCCAGCAGCTTGGGGGACAGGGCGAGGGAGACCCAGTACTTC. This encodes CASSLGDRARETQYF.

The V and J genes are TRBV19 and TRBJ2-2; 7 bases are a match to TRBD2. CDR1 and CDR2 from the germline V gene are LNHDA and SQIVND (reference sequence). V shed 9 bases and J 1 base; nucleotides not matched to a gene: 5. The CDR3 contains 14 residues. The CDR3 bases are TGTGCCAGCCACCGCGGGGGGAACACCGGGGAGCTGTTTTTT. Amino acids: CASHRGGNTGELFF.

This chain links TRBV7-9 with TRBJ2-3; 8 bases are shared with TRBD1. Germline-derived CDR1 and CDR2 are SEHNR and FQNEAQ (reference sequence). The CDR3 contains 14 residues. The junction had 2 bases not matched to a gene; V was cut back by 3 bases and J by 3 bases. The CDR3 sequence: CASSFDRGTDTQYF. Written as DNA, the CDR3 is TGTGCCAGCAGCTTCGACAGGGGAACAGATACGCAGTATTTT.

V and J are TRBV5-4 and TRBJ1-1; possible D gene TRBD1, 6 bases. Germline values: CDR1 SGHNT, CDR2 YYREEE (reference sequence). V dropped 5 bases and J dropped 1 base, with 15 bases sitting between them. CDR3 length: 15 residues. CDR3 sequence reads: CASRGTPSGNTEAFF. Written as DNA, the CDR3 is TGTGCCAGCAGGGGGACACCCTCGGGGAACACTGAAGCTTTCTTT.

The chain joins TRBV7-2 to TRBJ2-5; 7 nucleotides align to TRBD1. Germline V gives CDR1 SGHTA, CDR2 FQGNSA. J gave up 5 bases and V 5 bases, and 11 bases lay outside the gene matches. This CDR3 region has 15 residues. CDR3 nucleotides: TGTGCCAGCAGCGGTCTAAAGGGGGCTGACGAGACCCAGTACTTC. Translating it yields CASSGLKGADETQYF.

The gene calls are TRBV7-6 and TRBJ2-2; 8 bases fit TRBD1. The CDR3 loop spans 14 amino acids. V lost 5 bases to trimming and J lost 7 bases; unmatched junction nucleotides: 6. Germline values: CDR1 SGHVS, CDR2 FNYEAQ. The DNA of the CDR3 is TGTGCCAGCAGCCCAGGACAGGGTTACGGGGAGCTGTTTTTT. As protein: CASSPGQGYGELFF.

The chain couples TRBV5-1 to TRBJ1-1; 8 bases match TRBD1. CDR1 is SGHRS and CDR2 is YFSETQ in the germline V gene. This CDR3 comprises 12 residues. The trim removed 5 bases at V and 9 bases at J, leaving 6 bases unmatched. As DNA, the CDR3 is TGCGCCAGCAGTCCAGCAGGGGGCAAAGCTTTCTTT. It codes for CASSPAGGKAFF.

Turning to this clone: Different DNA sequences within this sample yield the same CDR3. This chain connects TRBV4-2 to TRBJ1-1, with D unclear. Trimming cost V 1 base and J 3 bases, with 6 bases left between them. Germline V lookup: CDR1 LGHNA, CDR2 YNFKEQ. The CDR3 has 13 residues. The CDR3 spells CASSQGRDTEAFF. The CDR3 DNA follows: TGTGCCAGCAGCCAAGGTCGGGACACTGAAGCTTTCTTT.

This clone was seen a single time. The V and J genes are TRBV12-5 and TRBJ2-5; TRBD1 matches at 8 bases. The CDR3 totals 14 residues. Germline V gene data show CDR1 as LGHNT and CDR2 as FRNRAP. Trimming took 3 bases from V and 3 from J; bases not matched to a gene: 3. Here the CDR3 DNA reads TGTGCTAGTGGTTTCGAGACAGGGGAAGAGACCCAGTACTTC. Its translation is CASGFETGEETQYF.

The chain joins TRBV30 to TRBJ1-5; TRBD1 might be the D (6 bases). CDR1 GTSNPN and CDR2 SVGIG come from the germline V gene (reference sequence). Deletions cut 7 bases from V and 4 bases from J, with 17 bases between. CDR3 length equals 14 residues. CDR3 protein: CAFRGIGQNQPQHF. The CDR3 nucleotides read TGTGCCTTTAGGGGGATCGGACAAAATCAGCCCCAGCATTTT.

The CDR3 sequence: CASSQEQGAKNIQYF. CDR3 nucleotide sequence: TGCGCCAGCAGCCAAGAACAGGGCGCCAAAAACATTCAGTACTTC. The rearrangement uses TRBV4-1 and TRBJ2-4; D may be TRBD1 (6 bases). Germline lookup yields CDR1 MGHRA and CDR2 YSYEKL. The CDR3 contains 15 residues. V lost 0 bases and J lost 1, with 7 bases in between.

This chain uses TRBV11-2 with TRBJ1-4; maybe TRBD1 (5 bases). The CDR3 has 15 amino acids. Deletions cut 5 bases from V and 3 bases from J, with 13 bases between. Germline lookup yields CDR1 SGHAT and CDR2 FQNNGV. CDR3 sequence: CASSPRLTANEKLFF. CDR3 in DNA: TGTGCCAGCAGCCCACGGTTGACAGCTAATGAAAAACTGTTTTTT.

V gene TRBV3-1 (or the pseudogene TRBV3-2) combines with J gene TRBJ2-2; D is unclear. With 1 base removed from V and 2 bases from J, the gap between germline ends came to 5 bases. The CDR3 is 14 residues long. The germline gives CDR1 LGHDT, CDR2 YNNKEL (reference sequence). CDR3 DNA sequence: TGTGCCAGCAGCCAAGTAACTAACACCGGGGAGCTGTTTTTT. Its protein is CASSQVTNTGELFF.

V usage is TRBV19 and J usage is TRBJ1-4, with D unresolved. The CDR3 extends over 15 amino acids. Germline assignment: CDR1 LNHDA and CDR2 SQIVND (reference sequence). V was shortened by 4 bases and J by 2 bases, with 11 bases between the two germline ends. This CDR3 is CASSSSGVTNEKLFF. Here the CDR3 DNA reads TGTGCCAGTAGTAGCTCGGGTGTCACTAATGAAAAACTGTTTTTT.

This chain uses TRBV6-6 with TRBJ1-4, with D perhaps matching TRBD1 (6 bases). V was pared by 8 bases and J by 5 bases, with 15 bases between. The CDR3 is 14 amino acids. CDR1 is MNHNY, CDR2 SVGAGI, per germline (reference sequence). CDR3 sequence reads: CASLPGQGNEKLFF. As DNA, the CDR3 is TGTGCCAGCCTTCCGGGACAAGGAAATGAAAAACTGTTTTTT.

This sequence joins TRBV5-1 and TRBJ1-6; no reliable D call. CDR3 length: 14 amino acids. V was trimmed by 1 base and J by 6 bases, leaving 8 bases between them. From germline, CDR1 is SGHRS and CDR2 YFSETQ. CDR3 loop: CASSLLGANSPLHF. The CDR3 DNA reads as TGCGCCAGCAGCTTGTTGGGAGCTAATTCACCCCTCCACTTT.